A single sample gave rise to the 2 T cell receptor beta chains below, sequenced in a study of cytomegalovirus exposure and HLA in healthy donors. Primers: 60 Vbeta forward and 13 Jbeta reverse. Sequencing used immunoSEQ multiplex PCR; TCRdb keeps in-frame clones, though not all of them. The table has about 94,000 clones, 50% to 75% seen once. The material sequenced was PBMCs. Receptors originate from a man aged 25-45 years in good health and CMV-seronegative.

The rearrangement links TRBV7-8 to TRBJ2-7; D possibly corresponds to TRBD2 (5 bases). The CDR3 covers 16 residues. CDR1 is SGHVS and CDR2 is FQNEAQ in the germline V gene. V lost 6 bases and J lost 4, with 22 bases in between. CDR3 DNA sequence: TGTGCCAGCAGTCTTGGACTCGGAAGGAGTGGGTACGAGCAGTACTTC. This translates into CASSLGLGRSGYEQYF.

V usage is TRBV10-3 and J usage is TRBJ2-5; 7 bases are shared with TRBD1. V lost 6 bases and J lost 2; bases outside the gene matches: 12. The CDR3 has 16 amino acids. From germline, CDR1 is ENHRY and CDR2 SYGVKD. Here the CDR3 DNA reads TGTGCCATCAGAAATCCCCAAGGACAGGCACAAGAGACCCAGTACTTC. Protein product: CAIRNPQGQAQETQYF.